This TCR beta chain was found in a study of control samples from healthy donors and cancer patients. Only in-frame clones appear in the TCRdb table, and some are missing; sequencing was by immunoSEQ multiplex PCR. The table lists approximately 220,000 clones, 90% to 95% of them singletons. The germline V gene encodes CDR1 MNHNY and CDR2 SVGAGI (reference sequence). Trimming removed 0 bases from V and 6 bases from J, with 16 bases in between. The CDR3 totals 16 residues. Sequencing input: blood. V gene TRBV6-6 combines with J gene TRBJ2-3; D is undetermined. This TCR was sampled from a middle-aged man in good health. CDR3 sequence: CASSYSTRQADDTQYF. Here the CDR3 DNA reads TGTGCCAGCAGTTACTCGACGAGGCAGGCAGATGATACGCAGTATTTT.